Shown below are 15 T cell receptor beta chains from a single sample sequenced in a study of T cell responses to AZD1222 COVID-19 vaccine. Data came from immunoSEQ multiplex PCR; TCRdb stores just in-frame clones and leaves some out. The profile shows roughly 180,000 clones, just over 90% of them singletons. The specimen comprised peripheral blood, sampled 28 days after the second AZD1222 dose. All receptors come from an adult who received the AZD1222 COVID-19 vaccine.

The V and J genes are TRBV6-5 and TRBJ1-1; possible D gene TRBD1, 6 bases. The V end was cut by 4 bases, the J end by 5 bases, with 14 bases between. Germline values: CDR1 MNHEY, CDR2 SVGAGI. The CDR3 contains 14 residues. The CDR3 is CASSSQTGRTEAFF. The CDR3, as DNA: TGTGCCAGCAGTTCCCAAACAGGGAGGACTGAAGCTTTCTTT.

The J gene is TRBJ2-2, the V gene TRBV18; tentatively, D is TRBD1 (6 bases). The V end was cut by 3 bases, the J end by 5 bases, with 13 bases between. This CDR3 region has 15 residues. CDR1 is KGHSH and CDR2 is LQKENI in the germline V gene. The CDR3 loop reads CASSPGQRMTGELFF. The CDR3 nucleotides are TGTGCCAGCTCACCTGGACAGCGAATGACCGGGGAGCTGTTTTTT.

J is TRBJ2-3 and V is TRBV27, with D hard to call. Trimming pared 6 bases from V and 1 base from J, leaving 8 bases between. This CDR3 spans 13 amino acids. Germline CDR1 is MNHEY and CDR2 is SMNVEV (reference sequence). The CDR3 spells CASSFRGTDTQYF. CDR3 nucleotide sequence: TGTGCCAGCAGCTTTCGGGGCACAGATACGCAGTATTTT.

This clone appeared a single time. The V gene is TRBV3-1 (or the pseudogene TRBV3-2), the J gene TRBJ2-5; D might be TRBD1 (6 bases). V lost 6 bases to trimming and J lost 1 base, with 9 bases between them. CDR3 length: 13 residues. Germline V CDR1 and CDR2: LGHDT, YNNKEL (reference sequence). The CDR3 bases are TGTGCCAGCAGTCACAGGGCCCAAGAGACCCAGTACTTC. Translation: CASSHRAQETQYF.

Notes on this clone: The same CDR3 can be traced to other DNA sequences in this sample. This chain joins TRBV15 and TRBJ1-2, with TRBD1 matching over 8 bases. The CDR3 spans 15 residues. Germline V gives CDR1 LNHNV, CDR2 YYDKDF (reference sequence). V was pared by 0 bases and J by 4 bases, with 4 bases of the junction left unmatched. As DNA, the CDR3 is TGTGCCACCAGCAGAGACAGGGGGCGCAGCTATGGCTACACCTTC. It translates to CATSRDRGRSYGYTF.

The chain couples TRBV7-6 to TRBJ2-1; 7 positions agree with TRBD2. This CDR3 is 15 amino acids long. The germline CDR1 and CDR2 sequences are SGHVS and FNYEAQ. The J segment lost 4 bases and the V segment lost 2 bases, leaving 5 bases of the junction unmatched. The CDR3 region has the DNA TGTGCCAGCAGCTTACTGTCTAGCGGATACAATGAGCAGTTCTTC. It encodes CASSLLSSGYNEQFF.

The V and J genes are TRBV5-1 and TRBJ1-2; 8 bases line up with TRBD1. The V and J ends lost 4 bases and 5 bases, in that order; junction bases with no gene match: 10. This CDR3 spans 15 amino acids. From germline, CDR1 is SGHRS and CDR2 YFSETQ. The CDR3 nucleotides are TGCGCCAGCAGCACCGACAGGGGACGAGGGTATGGCTACACCTTC. This codes for CASSTDRGRGYGYTF.

This rearrangement joins TRBV7-9 to TRBJ1-5; D unclear. Trimming left V 2 bases short and J 0 bases short, with 2 bases between. The CDR3 is made up of 13 amino acids. The germline V gene has CDR1 SEHNR and CDR2 FQNEAQ (reference sequence). The CDR3, as DNA: TGTGCCAGCAGCTTAAATAGCAATCAGCCCCAGCATTTT. Its translation is CASSLNSNQPQHF.

The V gene is TRBV6-1, the J gene TRBJ1-3, with a weak D call TRBD1 (5 bases). This CDR3 region has 16 residues. Germline V lookup: CDR1 MNHNS, CDR2 SASEGT. V lost 2 bases, J lost 2 bases, and 13 bases lay in between. Here the CDR3 reads CASSEHAVGAGNTIYF. The DNA of the CDR3 is TGTGCCAGCAGTGAACACGCCGTAGGGGCTGGAAACACCATATATTTT.

The chain employs TRBV12-5 and TRBJ2-2, with D perhaps being TRBD1 or TRBD2 (7 bases each). The V gene lost 6 bases and the J gene lost 2 bases, with 19 bases spanning the gap. The V gene's germline CDR1 is LGHNT and CDR2 FRNRAP. The CDR3 contains 17 residues. The CDR3 DNA is TGTGCTAGTGGCCCTCAGGGGGGGACAGCTAACACCGGGGAGCTGTTTTTT. This encodes CASGPQGGTANTGELFF.

A single count supports this clone. The chain links TRBV4-1 to TRBJ2-7, with a tentative D call TRBD2 (6 bases). Germline CDR1 and CDR2: MGHRA and YSYEKL. Trimming stripped 2 bases from V and 1 base from J, with 18 bases between. This CDR3 has 17 residues. The CDR3 is CASSQKLTGLGSYEQYF. The DNA for the CDR3 is TGCGCCAGCAGCCAAAAGCTCACGGGACTGGGGTCCTACGAGCAGTACTTC.

The sample holds one count of this clone. The chain uses TRBV6-2 or TRBV6-3 and TRBJ2-1; the D call may be TRBD1 or TRBD2 (5 bases each). V was shortened by 6 bases and J by 14 bases, with 26 bases between the two germline ends. The CDR3 is 15 residues long. Germline lookup yields CDR1 MNHEY and CDR2 SVGEGT. As DNA, the CDR3 is TGTGCCAGCAGCCTTTCACCGGGACGTATTTCGGTTGAGTTCTTC. It is translated as CASSLSPGRISVEFF.

This clone appeared once. At one end the junction does not follow the germline gene, possibly because of a read error. This chain joins TRBV18 and TRBJ2-5, with TRBD1 matching over 9 bases. CDR3 length: 16 residues. Per germline, CDR1 KGHSH and CDR2 LQKENI. CDR3 loop: CASSPRLQGALETQYF. The CDR3, as DNA: TGTGCCAGCTCGCCACGACTACAGGGGGCGTTAGAGACCCAGTACTTC.

The V call is TRBV19, the J call TRBJ1-5, with 9 nucleotides matching TRBD1. The trim removed 5 bases at V and 1 base at J, leaving 3 bases unmatched. Per the germline V gene, CDR1 is LNHDA and CDR2 is SQIVND (reference sequence). This CDR3 comprises 15 residues. The CDR3 DNA reads as TGTGCCAGTAGTTCACAGGGGGCCAGCAATCAGCCCCAGCATTTT. It yields the protein CASSSQGASNQPQHF.

This chain uses TRBV30 with TRBJ2-1; 7 nucleotides match TRBD2. Germline values: CDR1 GTSNPN, CDR2 SVGIG (reference sequence). J was trimmed by 5 bases and V by 4 bases; bases with no gene match: 5. The CDR3 is 13 amino acids. The CDR3 loop is CAWNIGLDNEQFF. CDR3 nucleotide sequence: TGTGCCTGGAATATAGGACTAGACAATGAGCAGTTCTTC.